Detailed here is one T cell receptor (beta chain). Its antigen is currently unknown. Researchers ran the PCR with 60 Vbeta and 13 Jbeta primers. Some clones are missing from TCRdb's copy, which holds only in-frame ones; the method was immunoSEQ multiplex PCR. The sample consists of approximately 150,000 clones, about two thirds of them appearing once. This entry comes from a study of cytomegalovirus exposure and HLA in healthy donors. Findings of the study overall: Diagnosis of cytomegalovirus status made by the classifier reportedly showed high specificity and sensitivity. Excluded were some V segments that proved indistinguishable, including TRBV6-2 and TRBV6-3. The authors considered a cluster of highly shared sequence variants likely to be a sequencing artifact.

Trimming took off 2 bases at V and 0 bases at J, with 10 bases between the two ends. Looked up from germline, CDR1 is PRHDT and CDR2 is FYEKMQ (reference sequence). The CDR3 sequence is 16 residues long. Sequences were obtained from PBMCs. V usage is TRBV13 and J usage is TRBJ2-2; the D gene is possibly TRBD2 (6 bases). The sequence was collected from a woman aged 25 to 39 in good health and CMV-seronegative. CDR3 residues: CASSLRGGANTGELFF. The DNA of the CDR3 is TGTGCCAGCAGCTTAAGGGGAGGCGCGAACACCGGGGAGCTGTTTTTT.